This T cell receptor beta chain stems from a study of cytomegalovirus exposure and HLA in healthy donors. The germline V gene encodes CDR1 SGHRS and CDR2 YFSETQ. CDR3 size: 15 residues. The V gene lost 5 bases and the J gene lost 2 bases, with 17 bases spanning the gap. Primers for the PCR totalled 60 Vbeta and 13 Jbeta. Profiled with immunoSEQ multiplex PCR; TCRdb holds only in-frame clones, not every one. The sample has some 47,000 clones, and its top ten clones hold 2.1%. V gene TRBV5-1 combines with J gene TRBJ2-7; D is perhaps TRBD1 (5 bases). Specimen: PBMCs. This TCR came from a woman aged 40 to 50 in good health and CMV-seronegative. The CDR3 sequence is CASSLTIDSAYEQYF. The CDR3 nucleotides are TGCGCCAGCAGTCTAACTATCGACAGCGCCTACGAGCAGTACTTC.